This T cell receptor (beta chain) was identified during a study of blood T cells in healthy people across ages. General study results and limits: Whereas aged donors had fewer naive CD4+ cells, long-lived donors had more of them and higher diversity. In older individuals, TCR beta diversity per million T cells was lower, falling roughly linearly with age.

Concerning this clonotype: No antigen is known for it.

The germline CDR1 and CDR2 sequences are SQVTM and ANQGSEA. This CDR3 contains 13 residues. A sample-barcoded 5' primer and a J-beta primer mix were used in a second PCR of roughly 6 to 11 cycles. TCRdb fed the 5' RACE reads into MiXCR, producing one record per CDR3 protein. The repertoire holds under 2 million distinct CDR3 sequences, with around 36% as singletons. Sequencing used blood. The receptor comes from a woman aged 25 to 39 in good health. The chain carries TRBV29-1 and TRBJ2-7; 8 bases line up with TRBD1. The DNA for the CDR3 is TGCAACGCTGGGACAGGCTCCCCCTACGAGCAGTACTTC. Its protein product is CNAGTGSPYEQYF.